These T cell receptor beta chains were read from a single sample in a study of blood T cell repertoires in COVID-19. Some clones are missing from TCRdb's copy, which holds only in-frame ones; the method was immunoSEQ multiplex PCR. This sample has hundreds of thousands of clones, with 70% to 90% found just once. The sequenced sample consisted of PBMCs or T cells enriched from blood (not recorded which). These TCRs come from a woman aged 40 to 49 who had recovered from COVID-19. Both conserved end residues are part of each CDR3. Each record gives: D gene, V gene, J gene, clone size, CDR3 protein, CDR3 DNA. D genes are given only for firm matches. Clone size is not always given. Where it is, it says once, few, many or a class for expanded clones.

D: TRBD1; V: TRBV7-8; J: TRBJ2-5; size: -; CDR3: CASSRSKGAGETQYF; DNA: TGTGCCAGCAGCAGATCCAAGGGGGCGGGAGAGACCCAGTACTTC
D: TRBD2; V: TRBV6-5; J: TRBJ2-1; size: -; CDR3: CASSYLTTSGSEQFF; DNA: TGTGCCAGCAGTTACCTCACGACTAGCGGGAGTGAGCAGTTCTTC
D: -; V: TRBV2; J: TRBJ2-3; size: -; CDR3: CASGSRGPDTQYF; DNA: TGTGCCAGCGGATCACGAGGTCCAGATACGCAGTATTTT
D: -; V: TRBV30; J: TRBJ1-6; size: -; CDR3: CAWSVSGNNSPLHF; DNA: TGTGCCTGGAGTGTATCGGGAAACAATTCACCCCTCCACTTT
D: -; V: TRBV3-1/TRBV3-2; J: TRBJ1-3; size: -; CDR3: CASSVVAGGNTIYF; DNA: TGTGCCAGCAGCGTCGTTGCAGGAGGAAACACCATATATTTT
D: -; V: TRBV5-4; J: TRBJ1-2; size: -; CDR3: CASSLTGGWLGYTF; DNA: TGTGCCAGCAGTCTGACGGGCGGGTGGCTCGGCTACACCTTC
D: -; V: TRBV7-9; J: TRBJ2-5; size: -; CDR3: CASSLGEVGTQYF; DNA: TGTGCCAGCAGCTTAGGAGAGGTGGGGACCCAGTACTTC
D: TRBD1; V: TRBV27; J: TRBJ1-4; size: -; CDR3: CASRKSRGANEKLFF; DNA: TGTGCCAGCAGAAAAAGCAGGGGGGCTAATGAAAAACTGTTTTTT
D: TRBD2; V: TRBV7-2; J: TRBJ2-7; size: -; CDR3: CASSLGGSGRGTYEQYF; DNA: TGTGCCAGCAGCTTAGGGGGCAGCGGGAGAGGGACCTACGAGCAGTACTTC
D: -; V: TRBV12-3/TRBV12-4; J: TRBJ1-1; size: -; CDR3: CASSFRGGEAFF; DNA: TGTGCCAGCAGTTTCCGGGGGGGTGAAGCTTTCTTT
D: -; V: TRBV4-1; J: TRBJ2-7; size: -; CDR3: CASSQALGQFYEQYF; DNA: TGCGCCAGCAGCCAAGCTCTAGGACAATTCTACGAGCAGTACTTC
D: TRBD2; V: TRBV28; J: TRBJ2-5; size: -; CDR3: CASSLPGSGAGQETQYF; DNA: TGTGCCAGCAGTTTACCCGGGAGCGGGGCTGGTCAAGAGACCCAGTACTTC
D: TRBD1; V: TRBV7-8; J: TRBJ2-5; size: -; CDR3: CASSSTGGRGETQYF; DNA: TGTGCCAGCAGCTCCACAGGGGGGAGAGGAGAGACCCAGTACTTC
D: -; V: TRBV6-2/TRBV6-3; J: TRBJ2-1; size: -; CDR3: CASSPTKRPYNEQFF; DNA: TGTGCCAGCAGTCCCACAAAGCGTCCCTACAATGAGCAGTTCTTC
D: TRBD2; V: TRBV7-7; J: TRBJ2-2; size: -; CDR3: CASSTLKGLAGNTGELFF; DNA: TGTGCTAGCAGCACCTTGAAAGGACTAGCGGGAAACACCGGGGAGCTGTTTTTT
D: -; V: TRBV5-6; J: TRBJ2-5; size: -; CDR3: CASSPGGGIGETQYF; DNA: TGTGCCAGCAGCCCTGGTGGGGGGATAGGAGAGACCCAGTACTTC
D: TRBD2; V: TRBV7-3; J: TRBJ2-7; size: -; CDR3: CASSLVGGREQYF; DNA: TGTGCCAGCAGCTTAGTGGGAGGGCGTGAGCAGTACTTC
D: TRBD2; V: TRBV15; J: TRBJ2-3; size: few; CDR3: CATSRLAGADTQYF; DNA: TGTGCCACCAGCAGACTAGCGGGAGCAGATACGCAGTATTTT
D: TRBD1; V: TRBV24-1; J: TRBJ2-7; size: -; CDR3: CATSDPGTADEQYF; DNA: TGTGCCACCAGTGATCCCGGGACAGCGGACGAGCAGTACTTC
D: TRBD2; V: TRBV6-1; J: TRBJ2-1; size: -; CDR3: CASSDGVGGRGEQFF; DNA: TGTGCCAGCAGTGATGGCGTGGGCGGGAGGGGCGAGCAGTTCTTC
D: -; V: TRBV29-1; J: TRBJ2-5; size: few; CDR3: CSVGRQKYAETQYF; DNA: TGCAGCGTTGGGAGACAGAAATACGCAGAGACCCAGTACTTC
D: -; V: TRBV27; J: TRBJ2-5; size: -; CDR3: CASSPPNQETQYF; DNA: TGTGCCAGCAGTCCCCCCAACCAAGAGACCCAGTACTTC
D: -; V: TRBV7-9; J: TRBJ2-1; size: -; CDR3: CASSQGRSYNEQFF; DNA: TGTGCCAGCAGCCAGGGTCGCTCCTACAATGAGCAGTTCTTC
D: TRBD1; V: TRBV28; J: TRBJ2-5; size: -; CDR3: CASRMTGTETQYF; DNA: TGTGCCAGCAGAATGACAGGGACAGAGACCCAGTACTTC
D: -; V: TRBV4-1; J: TRBJ2-1; size: few; CDR3: CASSHNSGEQFF; DNA: TGCGCCAGCAGCCATAATAGCGGAGAGCAGTTCTTC
D: -; V: TRBV24-1; J: TRBJ1-5; size: -; CDR3: CATSGGAGIQHF; DNA: TGTGCCACCAGTGGCGGGGCCGGGATCCAGCATTTT
D: -; V: TRBV11-1; J: TRBJ1-6; size: -; CDR3: CASSLAGHGNNSPLHF; DNA: TGTGCCAGCAGCTTAGCGGGTCACGGGAATAATTCACCCCTCCACTTT
D: -; V: TRBV19; J: TRBJ2-7; size: -; CDR3: CASGGRGESSYEQYF; DNA: TGTGCCAGCGGTGGTAGAGGAGAAAGCTCCTACGAGCAGTACTTC
D: -; V: TRBV18; J: TRBJ2-7; size: once; CDR3: CASSAGTYSYEQYF; DNA: TGTGCCAGCTCGGCCGGGACTTACTCCTACGAGCAGTACTTC
D: TRBD1; V: TRBV30; J: TRBJ1-6; size: -; CDR3: CAWSVTGDSPLHF; DNA: TGTGCCTGGAGTGTAACAGGGGACTCACCCCTCCACTTT
D: -; V: TRBV7-6; J: TRBJ1-1; size: once; CDR3: CASSLVEGNTEAFF; DNA: TGTGCCAGCAGCTTAGTCGAGGGTAACACTGAAGCTTTCTTT
D: TRBD1; V: TRBV6-5; J: TRBJ1-6; size: -; CDR3: CASNAPGQYNSPLHF; DNA: TGTGCCAGCAATGCACCGGGACAGTATAATTCACCCCTCCACTTT
D: TRBD1; V: TRBV19; J: TRBJ1-1; size: -; CDR3: CASSPILGQGSTEAFF; DNA: TGTGCCAGTAGTCCCATCCTGGGACAGGGGAGCACTGAAGCTTTCTTT
D: -; V: TRBV7-2; J: TRBJ1-2; size: -; CDR3: CASSFGGNYGYTF; DNA: TGTGCCAGCAGCTTCGGGGGGAACTATGGCTACACCTTC